This T cell receptor beta chain was sequenced in a study of blood T cell repertoires in COVID-19. Study overall: The origin of the acute and convalescent COVID-19 samples was the United States, Italy and Spain. T cells, B-cell-depleted T cells, or PBMCs supplied cDNA or gDNA.

This clone was recorded only once. The CDR3 consists of 14 residues. V was cut by 0 bases and J by 9 bases, with 12 bases left in between. The germline V gene encodes CDR1 MNHEY and CDR2 SVGAGI. In the authors' methods: Amplifying reference gene primers gave estimates of nucleated cell counts. Sequencing was performed with immunoSEQ multiplex PCR; in TCRdb, only in-frame clones are kept and a portion is missing. V and J calls and clone size follow that table, whereas D and trimming were derived from the DNA. The sample contains about 300,000 clones, approximately 86% of which appear only once. The sequence came from a man in his late teens or twenties with active or convalescent COVID-19. Material: peripheral blood. V and J are TRBV6-5 and TRBJ1-5; D uncertain. The CDR3 here is CASSYSRSSRPQHF. The CDR3 coding sequence is TGTGCCAGCAGTTACTCGAGGTCCTCTCGGCCCCAGCATTTT.